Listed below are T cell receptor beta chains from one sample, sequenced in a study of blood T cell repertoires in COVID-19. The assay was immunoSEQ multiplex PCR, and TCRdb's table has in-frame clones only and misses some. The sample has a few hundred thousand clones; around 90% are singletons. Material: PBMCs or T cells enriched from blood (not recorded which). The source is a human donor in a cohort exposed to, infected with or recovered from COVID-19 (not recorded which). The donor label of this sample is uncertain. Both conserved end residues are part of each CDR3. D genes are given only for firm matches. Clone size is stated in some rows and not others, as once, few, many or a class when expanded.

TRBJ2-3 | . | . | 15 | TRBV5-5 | CASSLIREPGLTQYF | TGTGCCAGCAGCTTGATCCGGGAGCCTGGGTTGACGCAGTATTTT
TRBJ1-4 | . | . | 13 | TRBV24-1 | CATSGTDNEKLFF | TGTGCCACCTCGGGAACCGATAATGAAAAACTGTTTTTT
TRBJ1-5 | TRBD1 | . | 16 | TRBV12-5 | CASGQSDRGGIQPQHF | TGTGCTAGTGGTCAATCGGACAGGGGAGGGATTCAGCCCCAGCATTTT
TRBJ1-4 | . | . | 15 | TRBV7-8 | CASSETRASREKLFF | TGTGCCAGCAGCGAGACGAGGGCGTCGCGGGAAAAACTGTTTTTT
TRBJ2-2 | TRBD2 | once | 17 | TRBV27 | CASSLYGRGQNTGELFF | TGTGCCAGCAGTTTATACGGGAGGGGACAGAACACCGGGGAGCTGTTTTTT
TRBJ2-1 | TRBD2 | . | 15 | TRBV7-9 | CASSPGGASHNEQFF | TGTGCCAGCAGCCCCGGGGGGGCTTCACACAATGAGCAGTTCTTC
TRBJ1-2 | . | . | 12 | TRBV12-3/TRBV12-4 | CASSLGANGYTF | TGTGCCAGCAGTTTAGGGGCTAATGGCTACACCTTC
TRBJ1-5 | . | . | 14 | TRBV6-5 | CASSTQGGGQPQHF | TGTGCCAGCAGTACTCAGGGAGGGGGTCAGCCCCAGCATTTT
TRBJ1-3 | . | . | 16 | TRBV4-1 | CASSQGVGRTGNTIYF | TGCGCCAGCAGCCAAGGGGTGGGGAGAACGGGAAACACCATATATTTT
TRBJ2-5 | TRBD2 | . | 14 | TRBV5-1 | CASSPGLAEETQYF | TGCGCCAGCAGCCCGGGACTAGCTGAGGAGACCCAGTACTTC
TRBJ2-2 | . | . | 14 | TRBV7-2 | CASSLEVGTGELFF | TGTGCCAGCAGCTTGGAGGTTGGCACCGGGGAGCTGTTTTTT
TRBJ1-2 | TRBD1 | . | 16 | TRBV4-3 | CASSQSMTGGGYGYTF | TGCGCCAGCAGCCAGTCCATGACAGGGGGCGGCTATGGCTACACCTTC
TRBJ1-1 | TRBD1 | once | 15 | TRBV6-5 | CASSYSSTGGTEAFF | TGTGCCAGCAGTTACTCGAGTACAGGGGGCACTGAAGCTTTCTTT
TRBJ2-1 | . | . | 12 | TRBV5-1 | CASRYEQDEQFF | TGCGCCAGCAGATATGAGCAGGATGAGCAGTTCTTC
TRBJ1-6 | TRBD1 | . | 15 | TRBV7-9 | CASSRGQGANSPLHF | TGTGCCAGCAGTAGGGGGCAGGGGGCTAATTCACCCCTCCACTTT
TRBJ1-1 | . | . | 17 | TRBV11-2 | CASSSAPSGHMATEAFF | TGTGCCAGCAGCTCCGCGCCCTCCGGACACATGGCCACTGAAGCTTTCTTT
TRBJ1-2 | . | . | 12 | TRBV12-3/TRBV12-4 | CASSLAQYGYTF | TGTGCCAGCAGTTTAGCCCAATATGGCTACACCTTC
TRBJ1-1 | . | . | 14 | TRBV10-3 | CAISESSVNTEAFF | TGTGCCATCAGTGAGTCCTCCGTGAACACTGAAGCTTTCTTT
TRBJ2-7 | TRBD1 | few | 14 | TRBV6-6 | CASKSSRGRYEQYF | TGTGCCAGCAAATCGAGCAGGGGGCGGTACGAGCAGTACTTC
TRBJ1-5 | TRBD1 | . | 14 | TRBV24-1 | CATEGTGSGQPQHF | TGTGCCACTGAGGGGACAGGGTCGGGTCAGCCCCAGCATTTT
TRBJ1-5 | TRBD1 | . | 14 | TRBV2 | CASSPGTAISAQHF | TGTGCCAGCAGTCCCGGGACAGCGATATCGGCCCAGCATTTT
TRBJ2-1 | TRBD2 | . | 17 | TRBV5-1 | CASSLGTSGGVYNEQFF | TGCGCCAGCAGCCTAGGGACTAGCGGGGGCGTATACAATGAGCAGTTCTTC
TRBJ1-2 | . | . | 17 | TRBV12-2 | CASRLRPTGRKLYGYTF | TGTGCAAGTCGCTTAAGGCCCACAGGGCGAAAACTCTATGGCTACACCTTC
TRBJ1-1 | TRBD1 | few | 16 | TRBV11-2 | CASSSIQGAGGTEAFF | TGTGCCAGCAGCTCGATTCAGGGGGCTGGGGGCACTGAAGCTTTCTTT
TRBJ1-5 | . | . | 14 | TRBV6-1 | CASSEYLSNQPQHF | TGTGCCAGCAGTGAATATCTAAGCAATCAGCCCCAGCATTTT
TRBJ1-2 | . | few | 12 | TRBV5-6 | CASNLGRDGYTF | TGTGCCAGCAACCTTGGGAGGGATGGCTACACCTTC
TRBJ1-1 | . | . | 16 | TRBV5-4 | CASSLALTGLTREAFF | TGTGCCAGCAGCTTGGCCCTAACAGGGCTGACGAGGGAAGCTTTCTTT
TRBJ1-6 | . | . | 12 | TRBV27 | CASSWRYSPLHF | TGTGCCAGCAGTTGGAGGTACTCACCCCTCCACTTT
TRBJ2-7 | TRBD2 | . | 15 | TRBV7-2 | CASSFQRGGAYEQYF | TGTGCCAGCAGCTTCCAGCGCGGGGGGGCCTACGAGCAGTACTTC
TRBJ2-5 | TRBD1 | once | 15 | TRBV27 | CASSSGTAAEETQYF | TGTGCCAGCAGTTCAGGGACAGCCGCAGAAGAGACCCAGTACTTC